Listed here is a single T cell receptor beta chain. This clone was recorded once. Its antigen remains unidentified. Per-nucleotide qualities are absent, and no much larger clonotype sits a single base away. This record comes from a study of T cell responses to AZD1222 COVID-19 vaccine (dated by TCRdb to about 2021). Looking at the study overall: Because spike-specific TCR depth and breadth did not differ between the two schedules, AZD1222 recipients who got a second dose at roughly 4 weeks were pooled with those who got a second dose at roughly 12 weeks. TCR sequencing was performed for roughly 250 trial participants, of whom approximately 200 were given two doses of AZD1222 and some 26 were given two doses of MenACWY control vaccine. Enrollment into the trials was organized by age into subgroups of 18-55, 56-69 and 70-plus years, and those subgroups contained roughly 160, 29 and 62 TCR-sequenced participants, respectively. Study-wide findings and limitations: Most participants were white British and females outnumbered males, and the authors suggested that clonal diversity may have been underestimated. No day 14 peak-response samples were available, so repertoires were characterized only after the peak T cell response. Conclusions about previously exposed vaccinees are limited because only six or seven AZD1222 recipients were SARS-CoV-2 seropositive at baseline. Reportedly, almost half of the unique spike-specific TCRs recognized epitopes lying outside the regions that are mutated in the B.1.351 and B.1.1.7 variants. The 56-69-year group was small, and its depth increase did not reach significance, likely because of low power. Vaccine-associated CD4 TCRs spanned the whole spike protein, with dominant responses in regions 160-218 and 743-854. After two AZD1222 doses, spike-specific TCR breadth and depth were significantly higher than at day 0 and than in MenACWY recipients.

The CDR3 regions of human TCRbeta chains were analyzed by immunosequencing. The original pipeline was this. TCRs in the repertoires were matched against a reference library of SARS-CoV-2-specific TCRs that had been generated with the MIRA antigen-specificity platform. Breadth was defined as the fraction of unique TCRs that were SARS-CoV-2-associated. Depth was defined as the fraction of total T cells that were SARS-CoV-2-associated. Using the MIRA data, every spike-specific TCR was mapped to the spike region that the TCR reacted to and assigned to either a CD4 or a CD8 class. Log10-transformed breadth and depth values were compared by one-way ANOVA with Sidak's multiple comparisons tests. TCRdb limited this immuneACCESS table to in-frame rearrangements with V and J called. A share of clones is missing; checked studies link under half to unresolved V genes, and the rest is unexplained. V, J and clone size reflect that table, while D and trimming were determined from the DNA. This sample is represented by 150,000 or so clones; roughly 87% of them were singletons. 4.5% to 6.5% of the sample comes from the top ten.

Sample time point, as interpreted from the label and publication: baseline before first vaccination. Samples from vaccinated people were obtained from the UK trials COV001 and COV002, which included a single-blind randomized controlled phase 2/3 trial of AZD1222 (ChAdOx1 nCoV-19) in healthy adults. Trial participant PBMC samples were collected at day 0 and day 28 after the second dose for TCRbeta chain sequencing. Trimming removed 6 bases from V and 1 base from J, leaving 13 bases between the germline ends. From the germline V gene, CDR1 is KGHSH and CDR2 is LQKENI. The CDR3 runs 14 amino acids, cysteine and phenylalanine included. The CDR3 DNA has 42 bases and is translated from base 1.

The TCR sequence derives from an adult in good health. The source was peripheral blood, collected on day 0 of AZD1222 vaccination. Recombination connected TRBV18 to TRBJ2-7; no D segment can be confidently identified. The DNA is as follows: TGTGCCAGCTCCCCGGTCTCTAAGTCCTACGAGCAGTACTTC. Its protein is CASSPVSKSYEQYF. Here the CDR3 is joined to the reference TRBV18 and TRBJ2-7 genes, and the full variable domain is: NAGVMQNPRHLVRRRGQEARLRCSPMKGHSHVYWYRQLPEEGLKFMVYLQKENIIDESGMPKERFSAEFPKEGPSILRIQQVVRGDSAAYFCASSPVSKSYEQYFGPGTRLTVT.